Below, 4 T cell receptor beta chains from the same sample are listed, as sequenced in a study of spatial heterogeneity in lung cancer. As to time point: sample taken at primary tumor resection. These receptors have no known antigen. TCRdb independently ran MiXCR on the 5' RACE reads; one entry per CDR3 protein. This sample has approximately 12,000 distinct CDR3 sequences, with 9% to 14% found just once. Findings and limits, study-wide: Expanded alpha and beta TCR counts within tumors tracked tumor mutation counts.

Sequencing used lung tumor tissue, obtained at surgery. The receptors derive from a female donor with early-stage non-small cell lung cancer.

The CDR3 here is CASSKGADYGYTF. CDR3 nucleotides: TGTGCCAGCAGTAAGGGGGCAGACTATGGCTACACCTTC. The chain recombines TRBV6-1 with TRBJ1-2; 7 bases are shared with TRBD1. The CDR3 covers 13 residues. V shed 5 bases and J 3 bases; nucleotides not matched to a gene: 3. Germline CDR1 and CDR2: MNHNS and SASEGT.

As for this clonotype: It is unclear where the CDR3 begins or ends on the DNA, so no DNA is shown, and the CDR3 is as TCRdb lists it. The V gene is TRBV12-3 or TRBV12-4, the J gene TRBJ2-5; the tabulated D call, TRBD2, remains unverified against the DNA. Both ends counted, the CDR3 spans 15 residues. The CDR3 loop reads CACSARENFHETQYF.

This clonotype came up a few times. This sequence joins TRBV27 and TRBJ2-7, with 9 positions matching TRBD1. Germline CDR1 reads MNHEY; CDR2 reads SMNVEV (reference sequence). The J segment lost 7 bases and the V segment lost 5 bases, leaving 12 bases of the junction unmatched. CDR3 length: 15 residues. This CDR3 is CASSLTPTGGNEQYF. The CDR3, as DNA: TGTGCCAGCAGTCTGACCCCGACAGGGGGAAATGAGCAGTACTTC.

The CDR3 DNA is TGTGCCAGCAGTTACGCAGGTTTAGGTACGCAGTATTTT. This sequence encodes CASSYAGLGTQYF. V and J are TRBV6-2 or TRBV6-3 and TRBJ2-3; D unresolved. V lost 2 bases and J 8 bases, leaving 11 bases between the germline ends. In germline, CDR1 is MNHEY, CDR2 SVGEGT. The CDR3 spans 13 residues.